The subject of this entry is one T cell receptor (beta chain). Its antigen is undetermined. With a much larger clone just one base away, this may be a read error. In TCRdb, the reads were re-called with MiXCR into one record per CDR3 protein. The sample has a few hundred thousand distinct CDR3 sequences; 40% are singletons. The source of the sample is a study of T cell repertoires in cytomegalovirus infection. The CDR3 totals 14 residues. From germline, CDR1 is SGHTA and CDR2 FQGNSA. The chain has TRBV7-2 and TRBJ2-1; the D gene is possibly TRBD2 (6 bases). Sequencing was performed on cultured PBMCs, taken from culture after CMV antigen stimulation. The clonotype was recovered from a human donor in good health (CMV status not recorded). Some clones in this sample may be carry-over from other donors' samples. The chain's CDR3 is CSSRLGAVSSEQFF. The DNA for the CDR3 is TGTTCCAGCAGACTAGGGGCAGTGAGTAGTGAGCAGTTCTTC.